These T cell receptor beta chains were read from a single sample in a study of cytomegalovirus exposure and HLA in healthy donors. TCRdb's copy holds only in-frame clones and misses some; the assay was immunoSEQ multiplex PCR. The sample has approximately 250,000 clones; 78% are singletons. The specimen was PBMCs. The receptor source for this set is a boy between 10 and 17 years old in good health and CMV-seronegative. The CDR3 runs from the conserved cysteine through the conserved F or W. D genes are given only for firm matches. Clone size is shown for a subset of rows, as once, few, many or a class of expanded clone.

>TRBV2|-|TRBD1|TRBJ2-2|13
TGTGCCAGCATTCGACAGGGGGCCGGGGAGCTGTTTTTT
CASIRQGAGELFF
>TRBV19|once|-|TRBJ2-6|15
TGTGCCAGTAGGATAGGGGTAGCCGGGGCCAACGTCCTGACTTTC
CASRIGVAGANVLTF
>TRBV30|-|-|TRBJ1-4|14
TGTGCCTGCCGAACTTATTCAACTAATGAAAAACTGTTTTTT
CACRTYSTNEKLFF
>TRBV7-5|-|-|TRBJ2-3|20
TGTGTCAGAAGCTCCGTCGGAAGCGGGAGGCCATTGGGGATGACAGATACGCAGTATTTT
CVRSSVGSGRPLGMTDTQYF
>TRBV10-1|few|-|TRBJ2-3|14
TGCGCCAGCAGTGAGGGAGATTACACAGATACGCAGTATTTT
CASSEGDYTDTQYF
>TRBV6-5|-|TRBD2|TRBJ2-1|13
TGTGCCAGCAGGGCTAGCGGGGAGAATGAGCAGTTCTTC
CASRASGENEQFF
>TRBV30|-|-|TRBJ2-2|14
TGTGCCTGGGCCCACGGAGGACTCCCCGGGGAGCTGTTTTTT
CAWAHGGLPGELFF
>TRBV5-4|few|-|TRBJ1-3|13
TGTGCCAGCAGCTTTCAACAGTTCGACACCATATATTTT
CASSFQQFDTIYF
>TRBV10-1|-|TRBD1|TRBJ2-6|15
TGCGCCAGCAGCCCGGACAGGGCTGGGGCCAACGTCCTGACTTTC
CASSPDRAGANVLTF
>TRBV5-1|-|TRBD2|TRBJ2-1|15
TGCGCCAGCAGCCTGGGACTAGCGGGGATCAATGAGCAGTTCTTC
CASSLGLAGINEQFF
>TRBV9|-|TRBD1|TRBJ1-1|21
TGTGCCAGCAGCGTAGGGATAAGGGCCGGGACAGAGATCAGCATGAACACTGAAGCTTTCTTT
CASSVGIRAGTEISMNTEAFF
>TRBV7-9|-|-|TRBJ1-1|17
TGTGCCAGCAGCTTAAGCGGATTGAAGTGGGGGAACACTGAAGCTTTCTTT
CASSLSGLKWGNTEAFF
>TRBV30|-|-|TRBJ2-6|14
TGTGCGCTTCGAGGCAGCTCTGGGGCCAACGTCCTGACTTTC
CALRGSSGANVLTF
>TRBV19|-|-|TRBJ2-7|14
TGTGCCAGTAGTATCGGACTCCGAACCTACGAGCAGTACTTC
CASSIGLRTYEQYF
>TRBV5-1|-|-|TRBJ2-3|16
TGCGCCAGCAGCTCTACCCCGCGGGGCAGCGCAGATACGCAGTATTTT
CASSSTPRGSADTQYF
>TRBV10-1|-|TRBD2|TRBJ2-1|15
TGCGCCAGCATCTCCGGACTAGCGGGCTACAATGAGCAGTTCTTC
CASISGLAGYNEQFF
>TRBV6-1|few|-|TRBJ2-7|13
TGTGCCAGCAGTCCTTACAGCTCCTACGAGCAGTACTTC
CASSPYSSYEQYF
>TRBV5-4|few|TRBD1|TRBJ1-6|15
TGTGCCAGCAGCATCGGACAGGGCCTCGATTCACCCCTCCACTTT
CASSIGQGLDSPLHF
>TRBV30|-|TRBD1|TRBJ1-1|12
TGTGCCCAATCCACAGGGGCCACTGAAGCCTTCTTT
CAQSTGATEAFF
>TRBV7-6|-|-|TRBJ1-5|15
TGTGCCAGCAGCTTAGGAGGTTATAGCAATCAGCCCCAGCATTTT
CASSLGGYSNQPQHF
>TRBV2|-|TRBD1|TRBJ2-7|17
TGTGCCAGCATTGAACGTTTTGGGACAGGGGCCTCCTACGAGCAGTACTTC
CASIERFGTGASYEQYF
>TRBV5-1|-|TRBD2|TRBJ2-7|15
TGCGCCAGCAGCTTGGGGCGACTAGCGCCCTACGAGCAGTACTTC
CASSLGRLAPYEQYF
>TRBV6-4|-|TRBD1|TRBJ2-6|16
TGTGCCAGCAGTGGGCAGGGGGCGTCTGGGGCCAACGTCCTGACTTTC
CASSGQGASGANVLTF
>TRBV5-1|-|-|TRBJ2-3|15
TGCGCCAGCAGCTTGGGGCTGGCGGGCCCAGATACGCAGTATTTT
CASSLGLAGPDTQYF
>TRBV5-4|-|TRBD1|TRBJ2-7|15
TGTGCCAGCAGTTACCCCGGGACAGGGGTTAACGAGCAGTACTTC
CASSYPGTGVNEQYF
>TRBV15|-|-|TRBJ2-3|15
TGTGCCACCAGCAGAGTCCGCCAGGGCACAGATACGCAGTATTTT
CATSRVRQGTDTQYF
>TRBV20-1|once|-|TRBJ1-2|11
TGCAGTGCTAGAACGGCGAGGGGCTACACCTTC
CSARTARGYTF
>TRBV7-2|-|-|TRBJ2-1|15
TGTGCCAGCAGCTTGGCGAGCAGGGCGTACAATGAGCAGTTCTTC
CASSLASRAYNEQFF